The T cell receptor beta chain described here comes from a study of radiation and T cells in renal cell carcinoma. Sample treatment: 15 Gy SBRT to primary tumor, nephrectomy 4 weeks later. This renal cell carcinoma was of the clear cell type. This clone appeared a single time. TCRdb's copy holds only in-frame clones and misses some; the assay was immunoSEQ multiplex PCR. This table has about 9,200 clones, roughly 50% appearing once. The CDR3 length is 15 residues. Germline lookup yields CDR1 SGHVS and CDR2 FQNEAQ. Trimming cost V 5 bases and J 5 bases; bases outside gene matches: 6. The chain recombines TRBV7-8 with TRBJ2-5; 12 bases agree with TRBD2. Sequenced material: tumor tissue, taken from a patient whose treatment included radiotherapy and nephrectomy. The sequence was collected from a man aged 55 to 70 with renal cell carcinoma. CDR3: CASSLTSGRYETQYF. Written as DNA, the CDR3 is TGTGCCAGCAGCCTTACTAGCGGGAGGTATGAGACCCAGTACTTC.